A single sample gave rise to the 27 T cell receptor beta chains below, sequenced in a study of shared clonotypes between healthy human individuals. CD45RO-negative CD8 cells positively selected for CCR7 made up the naive population, which excluded terminally differentiated effector memory CD45RA+ cells. Some clones are missing from TCRdb's copy, which holds only in-frame ones; the method was immunoSEQ multiplex PCR. The table records about 680,000 clones, 92% of them present only once. Sequencing input: naive CD8+ T cells sorted from blood. All receptors derive from a man younger than 40 in good health.

V usage is TRBV14 and J usage is TRBJ1-2; no clear D gene. CDR3 size: 15 residues. The V gene's germline CDR1 is SGHDN and CDR2 FVKESK. With 1 base removed from V and 0 bases from J, the gap between germline ends came to 9 bases. The CDR3 sequence is CASSQAGHPNYGYTF. DNA for the CDR3: TGTGCCAGCAGCCAAGCTGGGCACCCTAACTATGGCTACACCTTC. Supplemented by reference TRBV14 and TRBJ1-2, the full variable domain reads EAGVTQFPSHSVIEKGQTVTLRCDPISGHDNLYWYRRVMGKEIKFLLHFVKESKQDESGMPNNRFLAERTGGTYSTLKVQPAELEDSGVYFCASSQAGHPNYGYTFGSGTRLTVV.

The chain couples TRBV10-3 to TRBJ2-3, with D hard to call. Trimming removed 10 bases at V and 6 bases at J, with 17 bases between. Germline lookup yields CDR1 ENHRY and CDR2 SYGVKD. The CDR3 is 13 amino acids. The CDR3 nucleotides are TGTGCCACTTCAGGCCGATCGCGCGATACGCAGTATTTT. Encoded protein: CATSGRSRDTQYF.

The chain couples TRBV2 to TRBJ2-1; the D gene is possibly TRBD2 (6 bases). V lost 8 bases to trimming and J lost 4 bases, with 12 bases between them. Germline assignment: CDR1 SNHLY and CDR2 FYNNEI. This CDR3 region has 13 residues. CDR3 sequence (DNA): TGTGCCAGCCCGGGGCGGGAATACAATGAGCAGTTCTTC. This gives the protein CASPGREYNEQFF.

The J gene is TRBJ2-7, the V gene TRBV27; 7 bases map to TRBD2. V was pared by 8 bases and J by 4 bases, with 8 bases of the junction left unmatched. This CDR3 has 13 residues. Germline lookup yields CDR1 MNHEY and CDR2 SMNVEV (reference sequence). CDR3 protein: CASAERDNYEQYF. The CDR3 DNA is TGTGCCAGCGCCGAGCGGGATAATTACGAGCAGTACTTC.

Notes on this clone: In the same sample, other DNA sequences code for this CDR3. The V gene is TRBV27, the J gene TRBJ2-2; D remains unclear. Germline lookup yields CDR1 MNHEY and CDR2 SMNVEV (reference sequence). Trimming pared 2 bases from V and 4 bases from J, leaving 5 bases between. The CDR3 loop spans 13 amino acids. The CDR3 sequence: CASSLISTGELFF. DNA of the CDR3: TGTGCCAGCAGTTTAATAAGCACCGGGGAGCTGTTTTTT.

CDR3 loop: CASSISSGSEKLFF. CDR3 bases: TGTGCCAGTAGTATAAGCTCAGGTTCCGAAAAACTGTTTTTT. The chain joins TRBV19 to TRBJ1-4; D gene uncertain. The germline V and J ends were trimmed by 2 bases and 8 bases, with 12 bases remaining between them. The CDR3 loop spans 14 amino acids. CDR1 is LNHDA, CDR2 SQIVND, per germline (reference sequence).

The rearrangement links TRBV28 to TRBJ2-3; D ambiguous. This CDR3 region has 12 residues. The V gene lost 3 bases and the J gene lost 4 bases, with 5 bases spanning the gap. The germline V gene encodes CDR1 MDHEN and CDR2 SYDVKM. CDR3 in amino acids: CASSLGSDTQYF. The CDR3 bases are TGTGCCAGCAGTTTGGGGTCAGATACGCAGTATTTT.

The chain combines TRBV13 with TRBJ2-5; a weak D match, TRBD1 (7 bases). The CDR3 consists of 14 residues. The germline gives CDR1 PRHDT, CDR2 FYEKMQ (reference sequence). Between the trimmed V and J ends, which lost 5 bases and 5 bases, there was a span of 15 bases. CDR3 region: CASSAGGGMETQYF. In DNA, the CDR3 is TGTGCCAGCAGCGCAGGAGGGGGCATGGAGACCCAGTACTTC. The full variable domain, in which reference TRBV13 and TRBJ2-5 provide the parts outside the CDR3, is AAGVIQSPRHLIKEKRETATLKCYPIPRHDTVYWYQQGPGQDPQFLISFYEKMQSDKGSIPDRFSAQQFSDYHSELNMSSLELGDSALYFCASSAGGGMETQYFGPGTRLLVL.

Only one count was recorded for this clone. The same CDR3 is also encoded by other DNA sequences in this sample. V is TRBV5-1 and J is TRBJ2-7, with TRBD1 matching over 7 bases. The CDR3 has 15 amino acids. Per germline, CDR1 SGHRS and CDR2 YFSETQ. The V segment lost 0 bases and the J segment 1 base; nucleotides outside the gene matches: 4. The CDR3 DNA reads as TGCGCCAGCAGCTTGGGACAGGGAGCATCCTACGAGCAGTACTTC. Its protein product is CASSLGQGASYEQYF.

The chain has TRBV30 and TRBJ2-1; 8 positions agree with TRBD2. This CDR3 comprises 15 residues. Germline lookup yields CDR1 GTSNPN and CDR2 SVGIG (reference sequence). V lost 1 base and J lost 5; bases outside the gene matches: 7. CDR3 sequence (DNA): TGTGCCTGGAGTGGGGGACTAGAGAATAACAATGAGCAGTTCTTC. Translated: CAWSGGLENNNEQFF. Filled out from reference TRBV30 and TRBJ2-1, the complete variable domain reads SQTIHQWPATLVQPVGSPLSLECTVEGTSNPNLYWYRQAAGRGLQLLFYSVGIGQISSEVPQNLSASRPQDRQFILSSKKLLLSDSGFYLCAWSGGLENNNEQFFGPGTRLTVL.

The gene calls are TRBV6-1 and TRBJ1-5; no firm D call. CDR3 size: 13 residues. Germline CDR1 MNHNS, CDR2 SASEGT. V lost 5 bases, J lost 3 bases, and 8 bases lay in between. The CDR3 bases are TGTGCCAGCAGTTGGTTGACCAATCAGCCCCAGCATTTT. As protein: CASSWLTNQPQHF.

The V call is TRBV7-9, the J call TRBJ2-1; D may match TRBD1 or TRBD2 (5 bases each). Germline V gene lookup returns CDR1 SEHNR and CDR2 FQNEAQ (reference sequence). The CDR3 consists of 14 residues. V was clipped by 10 bases and J by 10 bases, with 23 bases between them. Here the CDR3 DNA reads TGTGCCATCCCCGAGGGACGGGGAAGAACGGAGCAGTTCTTC. Protein product: CAIPEGRGRTEQFF.

The chain combines TRBV27 with TRBJ2-7; 7 nucleotides agree with TRBD1. The CDR3 runs 14 residues. J lost 6 bases, V lost 5 bases, and 10 bases had no gene match. The germline gives CDR1 MNHEY, CDR2 SMNVEV (reference sequence). The CDR3 nucleotides are TGTGCCAGCAGTCCACAACAGGGGTCTGGCGAGCAGTACTTC. Protein sequence: CASSPQQGSGEQYF.

V and J are TRBV27 and TRBJ2-7, with 7 bases lining up with TRBD2. CDR3 length: 17 residues. Germline V CDR1 and CDR2: MNHEY, SMNVEV (reference sequence). Trimming cost V 1 base and J 1 base; bases outside gene matches: 10. The chain's CDR3 is CASSLFPGGSSSYEQYF. CDR3 DNA sequence: TGTGCCAGCAGTTTATTTCCGGGCGGGAGTAGTTCCTACGAGCAGTACTTC.

The chain carries TRBV29-1 and TRBJ1-1; D not resolved. V lost 7 bases and J 3 bases, leaving 12 bases between the germline ends. CDR1 SQVTM and CDR2 ANQGSEA come from the germline V gene. The CDR3 runs 12 residues. DNA of the CDR3: TGCAGCGCCCTACATGAGGACACTGAAGCTTTCTTT. It specifies CSALHEDTEAFF.

The chain has TRBV4-1 and TRBJ2-3; the D is unclear. The CDR3 length is 14 residues. Between the trimmed V and J ends, which lost 2 bases and 2 bases, there was a span of 8 bases. The germline gives CDR1 MGHRA, CDR2 YSYEKL. CDR3 DNA: TGCGCCAGCAGCCAATACCAGCTCACAGATACGCAGTATTTT. The encoded protein is CASSQYQLTDTQYF.

The genes are TRBV7-9 and TRBJ2-7; TRBD1 might be the D (5 bases). CDR3 size: 12 residues. Germline loops: CDR1 SEHNR, CDR2 FQNEAQ (reference sequence). Trimming stripped 8 bases from V and 3 bases from J, with 11 bases between. DNA for the CDR3: TGTGCCAGCGATAGGGGCAACTACGAGCAGTACTTC. Residues: CASDRGNYEQYF.

This clone was recorded once. The chain couples TRBV2 to TRBJ2-5; TRBD2 matches 8 bases. CDR1 is SNHLY, CDR2 FYNNEI, per germline. This CDR3 has 15 residues. Trimming took 4 bases from V and 0 from J; bases not matched to a gene: 4. In DNA, the CDR3 is TGTGCCAGCAGTGCTACTAGCGGTTACCAAGAGACCCAGTACTTC. Encoded protein: CASSATSGYQETQYF.

To note about this clone: Within the sample, other DNA sequences also encode this same CDR3. The rearrangement uses TRBV4-1 and TRBJ2-1; D not resolved. The CDR3 sequence is 14 residues long. Germline V gene lookup returns CDR1 MGHRA and CDR2 YSYEKL. Trimming stripped 1 base from V and 4 bases from J, with 8 bases between. CDR3 in DNA: TGCGCCAGCAGCCAAGTGGGTAGTTACAATGAGCAGTTCTTC. It specifies CASSQVGSYNEQFF.

The chain couples TRBV9 to TRBJ2-5; weak D call: TRBD2 (6 bases). V shed 3 bases and J shed 5 bases, with 29 bases lying between them. Germline V CDR1 and CDR2: SGDLS, YYNGEE. The CDR3 is 19 residues long. CDR3 sequence reads: CASSDGTPKTGEQLETQYF. For the CDR3, the DNA is TGTGCCAGCAGCGACGGAACTCCTAAAACGGGGGAACAGCTGGAGACCCAGTACTTC.

CDR3 DNA: TGTGCCAGCGACAGGACGAACACCGGGGAGCTGTTTTTT. As protein: CASDRTNTGELFF. V usage is TRBV7-9 and J usage is TRBJ2-2, with D maybe TRBD1 (6 bases). The CDR3 spans 13 residues. The V end lost 8 bases, the J end lost 0 bases, and 7 bases lay between the germline ends. Germline V gene data show CDR1 as SEHNR and CDR2 as FQNEAQ (reference sequence).

This chain connects TRBV19 to TRBJ2-1; 9 bases match TRBD2. The germline CDR1 and CDR2 sequences are LNHDA and SQIVND (reference sequence). With 3 bases clipped from V and 1 base from J, the junction kept 10 bases outside the gene matches. CDR3 size: 18 residues. The CDR3 nucleotides read TGTGCCAGTAGTATCCCCTGGAGGCGGGAGGGATCCTACAATGAGCAGTTCTTC. Encoded protein: CASSIPWRREGSYNEQFF.

This clone was detected only once. For the CDR3, the DNA is TGTGCCATCAGTGAGTCCTCCGCGGTAGCTCATTTGGTAAATGAGCAGTTCTTC. Translating gives CAISESSAVAHLVNEQFF. The genes are TRBV10-3 and TRBJ2-1; D remains ambiguous. This CDR3 comprises 18 residues. V lost 0 bases to trimming and J lost 7 bases, with 22 bases between them. Germline V gene sequence: CDR1 ENHRY, CDR2 SYGVKD.

The count of this clone is one. The chain combines TRBV29-1 with TRBJ1-2; TRBD1 matches 9 bases. CDR3 size: 12 residues. J was trimmed by 7 bases and V by 1 base; bases with no gene match: 1. The germline V gene encodes CDR1 SQVTM and CDR2 ANQGSEA. The CDR3 spells CSVEGDRAGYTF. CDR3 in DNA: TGCAGCGTTGAAGGGGACAGGGCTGGCTACACCTTC.

J is TRBJ2-7 and V is TRBV11-2; D is unresolved. This CDR3 contains 12 residues. V lost 4 bases, J lost 5 bases, and 9 bases lay in between. The germline gives CDR1 SGHAT, CDR2 FQNNGV. The CDR3 bases are TGTGCCAGCAGCTGGGGTAGAAACGAGCAGTACTTC. This codes for CASSWGRNEQYF. The variable domain in full, completed from reference TRBV11-2 and TRBJ2-7, reads EAGVAQSPRYKIIEKRQSVAFWCNPISGHATLYWYQQILGQGPKLLIQFQNNGVVDDSQLPKDRFSAERLKGVDSTLKIQPAKLEDSAVYLCASSWGRNEQYFGPGTRLTVT.

The CDR3 coding sequence is TGTGCCAGCAGCTTAGCGCAGGGAAAGGGGTACGAGCAGTACTTC. Its translation is CASSLAQGKGYEQYF. The rearrangement links TRBV7-9 to TRBJ2-7; the D gene is possibly TRBD1 (5 bases). This CDR3 comprises 15 residues. V shed 0 bases and J shed 4 bases, with 13 bases lying between them. Germline V gene data show CDR1 as SEHNR and CDR2 as FQNEAQ (reference sequence).

This clone showed up just once. V and J are TRBV10-2 and TRBJ2-1; D unclear. The CDR3 covers 16 residues. Deletions cut 1 base from V and 8 bases from J, with 18 bases between. CDR1 is WSHSY, CDR2 SAAADI, per germline. CDR3 sequence (DNA): TGCGCCAGCAGTGAGTTGGTAGAGGCTTGGATGGATGAGCAGTTCTTC. Protein sequence: CASSELVEAWMDEQFF.